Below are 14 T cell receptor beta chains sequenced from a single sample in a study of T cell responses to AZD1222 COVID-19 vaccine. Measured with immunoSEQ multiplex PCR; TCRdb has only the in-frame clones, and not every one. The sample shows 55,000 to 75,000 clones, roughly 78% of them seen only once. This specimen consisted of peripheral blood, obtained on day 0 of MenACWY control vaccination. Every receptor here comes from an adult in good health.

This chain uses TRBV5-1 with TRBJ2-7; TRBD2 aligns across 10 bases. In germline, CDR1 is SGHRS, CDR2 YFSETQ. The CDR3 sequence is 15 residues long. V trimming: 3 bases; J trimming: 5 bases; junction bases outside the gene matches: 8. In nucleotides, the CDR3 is TGCGCCAGCAGCTACGCTAGCGGGAGATCCCACGAGCAGTACTTC. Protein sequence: CASSYASGRSHEQYF.

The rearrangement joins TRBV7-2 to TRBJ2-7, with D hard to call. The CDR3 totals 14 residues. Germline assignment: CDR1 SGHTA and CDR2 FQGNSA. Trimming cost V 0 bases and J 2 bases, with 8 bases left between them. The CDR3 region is CASSLAVTPYEQYF. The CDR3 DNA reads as TGTGCCAGCAGCTTAGCGGTGACCCCCTACGAGCAGTACTTC.

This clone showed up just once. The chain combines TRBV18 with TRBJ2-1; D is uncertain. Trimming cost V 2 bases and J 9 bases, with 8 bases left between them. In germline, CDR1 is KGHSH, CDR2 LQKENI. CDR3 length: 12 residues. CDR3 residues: CASSPFETEQFF. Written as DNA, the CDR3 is TGTGCCAGCTCACCATTCGAGACTGAGCAGTTCTTC. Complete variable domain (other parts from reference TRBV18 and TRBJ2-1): NAGVMQNPRHLVRRRGQEARLRCSPMKGHSHVYWYRQLPEEGLKFMVYLQKENIIDESGMPKERFSAEFPKEGPSILRIQQVVRGDSAAYFCASSPFETEQFFGPGTRLTVL.

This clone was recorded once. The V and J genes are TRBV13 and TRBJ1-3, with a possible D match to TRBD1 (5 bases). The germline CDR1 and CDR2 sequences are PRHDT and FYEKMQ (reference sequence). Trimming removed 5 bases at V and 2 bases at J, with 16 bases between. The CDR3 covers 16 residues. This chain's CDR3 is CASSRDPGTAGNTIYF. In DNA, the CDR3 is TGTGCCAGCAGCCGGGATCCCGGGACGGCTGGAAACACCATATATTTT.

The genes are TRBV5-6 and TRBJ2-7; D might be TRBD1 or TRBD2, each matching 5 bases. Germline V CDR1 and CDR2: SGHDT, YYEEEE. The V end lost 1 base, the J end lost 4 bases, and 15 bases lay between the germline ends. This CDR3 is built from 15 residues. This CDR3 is CASSLLSGAGYEQYF. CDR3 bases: TGTGCCAGCAGCTTGCTTTCCGGGGCAGGTTACGAGCAGTACTTC.

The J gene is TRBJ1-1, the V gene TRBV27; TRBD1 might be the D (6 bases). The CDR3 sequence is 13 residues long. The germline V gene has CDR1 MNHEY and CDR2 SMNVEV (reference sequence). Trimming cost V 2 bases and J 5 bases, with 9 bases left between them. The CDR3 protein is CASSLTGLTEAFF. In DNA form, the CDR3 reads TGTGCCAGCAGTTTAACAGGGCTTACTGAAGCTTTCTTT.

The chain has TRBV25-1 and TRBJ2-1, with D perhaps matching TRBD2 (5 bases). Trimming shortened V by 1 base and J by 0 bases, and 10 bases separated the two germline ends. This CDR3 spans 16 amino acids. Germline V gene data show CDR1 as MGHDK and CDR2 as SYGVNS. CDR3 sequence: CASSESKRSSYNEQFF. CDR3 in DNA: TGTGCCAGCAGTGAATCTAAGCGGAGCTCCTACAATGAGCAGTTCTTC. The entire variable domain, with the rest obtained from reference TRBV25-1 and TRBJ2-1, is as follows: EADIYQTPRYLVIGTGKKITLECSQTMGHDKMYWYQQDPGMELHLIHYSYGVNSTEKGDLSSESTVSRIRTEHFPLTLESARPSHTSQYLCASSESKRSSYNEQFFGPGTRLTVL.

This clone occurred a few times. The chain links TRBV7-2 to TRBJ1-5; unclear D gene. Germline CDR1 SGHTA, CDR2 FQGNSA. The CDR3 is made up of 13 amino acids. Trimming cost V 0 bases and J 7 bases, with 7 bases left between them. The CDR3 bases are TGTGCCAGCAGCTTAGCGCGTGGGCAGCCCCAGCATTTT. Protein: CASSLARGQPQHF. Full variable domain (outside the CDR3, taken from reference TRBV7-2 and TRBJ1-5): GAGVSQSPSNKVTEKGKDVELRCDPISGHTALYWYRQSLGQGLEFLIYFQGNSAPDKSGLPSDRFSAERTGGSVSTLTIQRTQQEDSAVYLCASSLARGQPQHFGDGTRLSIL.

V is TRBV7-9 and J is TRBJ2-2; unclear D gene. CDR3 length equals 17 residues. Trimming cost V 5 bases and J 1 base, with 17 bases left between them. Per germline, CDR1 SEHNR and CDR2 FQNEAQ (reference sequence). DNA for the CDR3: TGTGCCAGCAGCCCCCCCCGGGCCAGCATGAACACCGGGGAGCTGTTTTTT. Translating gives CASSPPRASMNTGELFF. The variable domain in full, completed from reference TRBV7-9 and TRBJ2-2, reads DTGVSQNPRHKITKRGQNVTFRCDPISEHNRLYWYRQTLGQGPEFLTYFQNEAQLEKSRLLSDRFSAERPKGSFSTLEIQRTEQGDSAMYLCASSPPRASMNTGELFFGEGSRLTVL.

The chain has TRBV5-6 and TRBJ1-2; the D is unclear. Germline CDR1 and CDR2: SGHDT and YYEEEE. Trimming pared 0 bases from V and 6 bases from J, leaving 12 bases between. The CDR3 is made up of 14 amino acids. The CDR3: CASSLAGWENGYTF. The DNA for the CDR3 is TGTGCCAGCAGCTTGGCTGGGTGGGAAAATGGCTACACCTTC.

CDR3 coding DNA: TGCGCCAGCAGCCAAGCGGGGGCGGGGGGTACGCAGTATTTT. It encodes CASSQAGAGGTQYF. This chain uses TRBV4-3 with TRBJ2-3, with 8 nucleotides matching TRBD2. The ends lost 1 base at V and 8 bases at J; junction bases unmatched: 5. This CDR3 is built from 14 residues. Germline CDR1 reads LGHNA; CDR2 reads YSLEER.

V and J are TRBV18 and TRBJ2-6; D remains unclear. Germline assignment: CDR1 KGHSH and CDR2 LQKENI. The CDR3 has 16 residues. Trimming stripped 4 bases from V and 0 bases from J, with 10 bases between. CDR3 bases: TGTGCCAGCTCACAGGGTATTTCCTCTGGGGCCAACGTCCTGACTTTC. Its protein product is CASSQGISSGANVLTF. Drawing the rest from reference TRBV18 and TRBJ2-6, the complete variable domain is NAGVMQNPRHLVRRRGQEARLRCSPMKGHSHVYWYRQLPEEGLKFMVYLQKENIIDESGMPKERFSAEFPKEGPSILRIQQVVRGDSAAYFCASSQGISSGANVLTFGAGSRLTVL.

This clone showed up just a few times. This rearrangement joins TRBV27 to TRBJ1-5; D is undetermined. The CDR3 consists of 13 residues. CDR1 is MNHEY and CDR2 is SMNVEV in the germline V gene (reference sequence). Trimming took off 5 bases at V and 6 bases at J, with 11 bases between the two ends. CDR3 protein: CASSPRVGQPQHF. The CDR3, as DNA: TGTGCCAGCAGTCCAAGGGTCGGTCAGCCCCAGCATTTT.

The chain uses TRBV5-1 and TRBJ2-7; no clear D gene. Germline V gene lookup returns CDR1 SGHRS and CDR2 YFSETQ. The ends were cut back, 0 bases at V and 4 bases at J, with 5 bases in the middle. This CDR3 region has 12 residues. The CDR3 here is CASSLEGYEQYF. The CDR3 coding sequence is TGCGCCAGCAGCTTGGAGGGTTACGAGCAGTACTTC.